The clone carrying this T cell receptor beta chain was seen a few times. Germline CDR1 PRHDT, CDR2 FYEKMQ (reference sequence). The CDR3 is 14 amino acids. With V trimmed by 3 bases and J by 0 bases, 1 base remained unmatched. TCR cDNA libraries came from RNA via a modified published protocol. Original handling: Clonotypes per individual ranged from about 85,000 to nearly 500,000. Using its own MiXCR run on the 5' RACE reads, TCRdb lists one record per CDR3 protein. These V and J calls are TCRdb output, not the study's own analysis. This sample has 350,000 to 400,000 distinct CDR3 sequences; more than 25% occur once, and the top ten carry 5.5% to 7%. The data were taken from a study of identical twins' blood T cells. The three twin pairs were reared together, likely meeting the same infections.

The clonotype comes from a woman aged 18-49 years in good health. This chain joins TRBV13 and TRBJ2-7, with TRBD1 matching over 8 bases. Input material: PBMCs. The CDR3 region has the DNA TGTGCCAGCAGCTTTGGACAGGGCTCCTACGAGCAGTACTTC. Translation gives CASSFGQGSYEQYF. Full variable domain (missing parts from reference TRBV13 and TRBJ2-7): AAGVIQSPRHLIKEKRETATLKCYPIPRHDTVYWYQQGPGQDPQFLISFYEKMQSDKGSIPDRFSAQQFSDYHSELNMSSLELGDSALYFCASSFGQGSYEQYFGPGTRLTVT.